The rows below give T cell receptor beta chains drawn from one sample of a study of control samples from healthy donors and cancer patients. Libraries were prepared by immunoSEQ multiplex PCR; TCRdb keeps only in-frame clonotypes and omits some of them. Here the sample spans 160,000 or so clones, about 93% being singletons. The sample was blood. The receptors originated from a man aged 50 to 60 in good health. Each CDR3 is given with its conserved first and last residue. The D gene is left open where the match is weak. Part of the rows lack a size; the others show once, few, many or a class for expanded clones.

d_call j_call v_call clone_size cdr3_nt cdr3_aa
NA TRBJ1-2 TRBV18 NA TGTGCCAGCTCACCACCTGAGCAGTCAGCCTTACGCTACACCTTC CASSPPEQSALRYTF
TRBD1 TRBJ1-3 TRBV27 few TGTGCCAGCAGTTTATCCGGGACAGGGGCTGGAAACACCATATATTTT CASSLSGTGAGNTIYF
NA TRBJ2-1 TRBV28 NA TGTGCCAGCAGCTCGGGGAGGAATGAGCAGTTCTTC CASSSGRNEQFF
TRBD1 TRBJ2-1 TRBV6-5 once TGTGCCAGCAGTTTCTCCGGGACAGGGGGCTACAATGAGCAGTTCTTC CASSFSGTGGYNEQFF
NA TRBJ2-3 TRBV5-4 NA TGTGCCAGCAGCTCTAGCTCTAGCACAGATACGCAGTATTTT CASSSSSSTDTQYF
TRBD2 TRBJ2-1 TRBV4-2 NA TGTGCCAGCAGGAGGCTAGCGGGAAACTACAATGAGCAGTTCTTC CASRRLAGNYNEQFF
TRBD1 TRBJ1-1 TRBV28 NA TGTGCCAGCAGTCTCTGGACAGGGGCCACTGAAGCTTTCTTT CASSLWTGATEAFF
TRBD1 TRBJ2-7 TRBV6-5 few TGTGCCAGCAGTTACACGAGGACAGGTGTGAGCGAGCAGTACTTC CASSYTRTGVSEQYF
NA TRBJ2-7 TRBV5-4 NA TGTGCCAGCAGCCGGGAGACAGGGACCTACGAGCAGTACTTC CASSRETGTYEQYF
NA TRBJ1-2 TRBV3-1/TRBV3-2 NA TGTGCCAGCAGCCAAGACCGGCTGGGGGGCGGCTATGGCTACACCTTC CASSQDRLGGGYGYTF
NA TRBJ2-3 TRBV4-2 NA TGTGCCAGCAGCCAAGATAATAGGGGACTGGGCACAGATACGCAGTATTTT CASSQDNRGLGTDTQYF
NA TRBJ1-2 TRBV5-1 NA TGCGCCAGCAGCAGCACTTACGACTATGGCTACACCTTC CASSSTYDYGYTF
NA TRBJ2-5 TRBV7-9 NA TGTGCCAGCAGCACACCCGGTTGGTGGGAGACCCAGTACTTC CASSTPGWWETQYF
TRBD1 TRBJ2-5 TRBV24-1 NA TGTGCCACCAGTGATGCAGGGGGCGTTGAGACCCAGTACTTC CATSDAGGVETQYF
NA TRBJ2-7 TRBV6-5 NA TGTGCCAGCAGTTCCAGCGGGTATTACGAGCAGTACTTC CASSSSGYYEQYF
TRBD1 TRBJ1-1 TRBV6-5 NA TGTGCCAGCAGTTTGACCACAGGGGGCACTGAAGCTTTCTTT CASSLTTGGTEAFF
NA TRBJ2-3 TRBV6-5 NA TGTGCCAGCATTCCAGGGTTTGCGGATACGCAGTATTTT CASIPGFADTQYF
TRBD2 TRBJ2-7 TRBV2 NA TGTGCCAGCAGAGCGGGGAGGGGCTCCTACGAGCAGTACTTC CASRAGRGSYEQYF
NA TRBJ2-7 TRBV3-1/TRBV3-2 NA TGTGCCAGCAGCCAAGATCCGGGAATCGACGAGCAGTACTTC CASSQDPGIDEQYF
TRBD1 TRBJ1-5 TRBV6-4 NA TGTGCCAGCAGTGAAGCCCACAGGGGTGAAGGAGATCAGCCCCAGCATTTT CASSEAHRGEGDQPQHF
NA TRBJ2-7 TRBV23-1 once TGCGCCAGCGGCCCCGACGGGGCTTACGAGCAGTACTTC CASGPDGAYEQYF
NA TRBJ1-5 TRBV27 NA TGTGCCAGCAGTAAACTTACTGACAGTACGAATCAGCCCCAGCATTTT CASSKLTDSTNQPQHF
TRBD1 TRBJ1-5 TRBV24-1 NA TGTGCCACCAGTGAGGGCGGGACAGGGGGCGGGCAGCCCCAGCATTTT CATSEGGTGGGQPQHF
NA TRBJ2-2 TRBV11-3 NA TGTGCCAGCAGCCGAACGGGGGAAGGCACCGGGGAGCTGTTTTTT CASSRTGEGTGELFF
NA TRBJ2-1 TRBV10-3 NA TGTGCCATCATGGCATCTGGTAGTGAGCAGTTCTTC CAIMASGSEQFF
TRBD2 TRBJ2-3 TRBV10-1 NA TGCGCCAGCAGAAGGACTAGCGGAAACACAGATACGCAGTATTTT CASRRTSGNTDTQYF
TRBD2 TRBJ2-7 TRBV11-2 NA TGTGCCAGCAGCTTAGAAGGGACTATCCCCTACGAGCAGTACTTC CASSLEGTIPYEQYF
NA TRBJ2-7 TRBV5-4 once TGTGCCAGCAGCTTGGTGGCTAGCGACACCTACGAGCAGTACTTC CASSLVASDTYEQYF
TRBD1 TRBJ2-2 TRBV7-9 NA TGTGCCAGCAGCGGCACACAGGGGGCGGCCGGGGAGCTGTTTTTT CASSGTQGAAGELFF
NA TRBJ2-7 TRBV28 once TGTGCCAGCAGTTTATTGGGTGCTTCTAACGAGCAGTACTTC CASSLLGASNEQYF
NA TRBJ2-7 TRBV7-2 NA TGTGCCAGCAGCTTAGGAGGCGCTGCCTCCTACGAGCAGTACTTC CASSLGGAASYEQYF
TRBD2 TRBJ2-5 TRBV5-1 NA TGCGCCAGCAGCCGACTAGCGGGGCCTCAGAAGACCCAGTACTTC CASSRLAGPQKTQYF
NA TRBJ2-1 TRBV11-2 NA TGTGCCAGCAGCTTAAGCGGTTCCTACAATGAGCAGTTCTTC CASSLSGSYNEQFF
NA TRBJ1-1 TRBV12-3/TRBV12-4 once TGTGCCAGCAGTTTTTATGTGGGGACTGAAGCTTTCTTT CASSFYVGTEAFF
NA TRBJ2-7 TRBV4-1 NA TGCGCCAGCAGCGGACTATCCCCTTCGGGCGAGCAGTACTTC CASSGLSPSGEQYF
NA TRBJ2-1 TRBV5-1 NA TGCGCCAGCAGCTTGTCCAGCCATAAGGGCAATGAGCAGTTCTTC CASSLSSHKGNEQFF
NA TRBJ2-7 TRBV9 NA TGTGCCAGCAGCGTAGGAGCGTATGGGATCTACGAGCAGTACTTC CASSVGAYGIYEQYF
TRBD2 TRBJ2-7 TRBV10-3 NA TGTGCCATCAGCCCCGGGACTAGCGGGATTTCCTACGAGCAGTACTTC CAISPGTSGISYEQYF
NA TRBJ2-3 TRBV30 NA TGTGCCTGGAGTCCCGGGAGTGGAATCAGTAGTTGGGGGCAGTATTTT CAWSPGSGISSWGQYF
TRBD1 TRBJ2-7 TRBV7-9 NA TGTGCCAGCAGCTTACCGGGACAGGGTGTCCCCGAGCAGTACTTC CASSLPGQGVPEQYF
NA TRBJ2-5 TRBV19 once TGTGCCAGTAGTATGGGCGCAACAGAGACCCAGTACTTC CASSMGATETQYF
NA TRBJ1-5 TRBV10-1 few TGCGCCAGGGGGGAAATTCAGCTTATCAATAGCAATCAGCCCCAGCATTTT CARGEIQLINSNQPQHF
TRBD1 TRBJ1-1 TRBV11-2 NA TGTGCCAGCCGATCCCTAGACAGGGACCCACCTGAAGCTTTCTTT CASRSLDRDPPEAFF
TRBD2 TRBJ2-5 TRBV6-5 NA TGTGCCAGTTTCGCCGGGAGGGGATGGCAAGAGACCCAGTACTTC CASFAGRGWQETQYF
TRBD2 TRBJ2-7 TRBV6-6 NA TGTGCCAGCAGAAATAGCGGGAGCGAGCAGTACTTC CASRNSGSEQYF
TRBD2 TRBJ2-3 TRBV5-1 NA TGCGCCAGCAGCCTAGCGGAAGGCACAGATACGCAGTATTTT CASSLAEGTDTQYF
NA TRBJ1-3 TRBV5-8 NA TGTGCCAGCAGCCTTGTCGGGGGTGGAAACACCATATATTTT CASSLVGGGNTIYF
NA TRBJ2-7 TRBV5-1 NA TGCGCCAGCAGGGCTATCCGGGACCCCTACGAGCAGTACTTC CASRAIRDPYEQYF
NA TRBJ2-7 TRBV11-2 NA TGTGCCAGCAGCTTAGATCGGAGGGTCTCCTACGAGCAGTACTTC CASSLDRRVSYEQYF
TRBD2 TRBJ2-7 TRBV3-1/TRBV3-2 NA TGTGCCAGCAGCCCCAAACTGGGGGCTAGCGGGAGCTACGAGCAGTACTTC CASSPKLGASGSYEQYF
NA TRBJ1-1 TRBV29-1 NA TGCAGCGTTGAGCAATTGGGCAACCTTGAAGCTTTCTTT CSVEQLGNLEAFF
NA TRBJ1-5 TRBV28 NA TGTGCCAGCAGTCCGCCTCATCAGCCCCAGCATTTT CASSPPHQPQHF
NA TRBJ2-7 TRBV11-2 NA TGTGCCAGCAGCTTAGATGGCCAGGGCTACGAGCAGTACTTC CASSLDGQGYEQYF
TRBD2 TRBJ2-7 TRBV28 few TGTGCCAGCAGTCTCGGGGGGAACTCCTACGAGCAGTACTTC CASSLGGNSYEQYF
NA TRBJ2-1 TRBV7-7 NA TGTGCTAGCAGCTTAGCGCCGGGCCCTCAGAATGAGCAGTTCTTC CASSLAPGPQNEQFF
TRBD1 TRBJ1-2 TRBV9 NA TGTGCCAGCAGCGTCCAGGGGGGGCCGTATGGCTACACCTTC CASSVQGGPYGYTF
NA TRBJ1-6 TRBV9 NA TGTGCCAGCAACCCAACGGGGTGGGATAATTCACCCCTCCACTTT CASNPTGWDNSPLHF
NA TRBJ2-1 TRBV7-6 once TGTGCCAGCAGCTCAACCAGGGGAGAATCCTACAATGAGCAGTTCTTC CASSSTRGESYNEQFF
TRBD1 TRBJ1-2 TRBV5-1 NA TGCGCCAGCAGCTCGGACCCGGACAGGGCCCGCTATGGCTACACCTTC CASSSDPDRARYGYTF
TRBD2 TRBJ2-1 TRBV28 NA TGTGCCAGCAGTCCCCCCGGGACTAGCGTAGAGTTCTTC CASSPPGTSVEFF